Presented here are 8 T cell receptor beta chains from one specimen sequenced in a study of post-analysis software for immune sequencing data (dated by TCRdb to about 2015). These receptors have no identified antigens. The paper's findings and limits, for the study overall: Roughly 5 TRBV segments, including TRBV5-6, TRBV5-1 and TRBV20-1, were significantly more frequent in patients than controls.

Library preparation was by PCR. Sequencer: Illumina HiSeq 2500. Unique molecular identifiers were incorporated into TCR beta cDNA libraries to reduce PCR and sequencing biases. The public reads were reprocessed in TCRdb via fastp at Q25 and MiXCR, keeping in-frame beta chains. Rows matching on CDR3 protein sequence are summarized as one entry with the most common DNA and genes. For this sample there are hundreds of thousands of distinct CDR3 sequences; roughly three fifths appear just once. The ten largest clones take up roughly 10% of the sample. Sequencing was carried out using blood. These receptors were taken from a girl aged 2-10 years with multiple sclerosis.

J is TRBJ2-3 and V is TRBV9; D is undetermined. Looked up from germline, CDR1 is SGDLS and CDR2 is YYNGEE. V was cut by 5 bases and J by 2 bases, with 9 bases left in between. The CDR3 totals 13 residues. The CDR3 nucleotides read TGTGCCAGCAGACCACCTTACACAGATACGCAGTATTTT. Protein sequence: CASRPPYTDTQYF.

The chain uses TRBV24-1 and TRBJ2-1, with 10 bases fitting TRBD2. Germline V gene data show CDR1 as KGHDR and CDR2 as SFDVKD. V was clipped by 4 bases and J by 5 bases; unmatched bases: 10. The CDR3 is 17 amino acids. The DNA of the CDR3 is TGTGCCACCAGTGAACCCTCCAGCGGGGGGGCGAACAATGAGCAGTTCTTC. This encodes CATSEPSSGGANNEQFF.

This clonotype was detected once. CDR3 residues: CASSAVNYGYTF. CDR3 bases: TGTGCCAGCAGTGCAGTAAACTATGGCTACACCTTC. This chain uses TRBV28 with TRBJ1-2; D gene uncertain. This CDR3 contains 12 residues. V gave up 5 bases and J gave up 2 bases, with 6 bases separating them. CDR1 MDHEN and CDR2 SYDVKM come from the germline V gene.

The chain carries TRBV6-1 and TRBJ1-5; 8 bases match TRBD1. This CDR3 region has 14 residues. J lost 2 bases, V lost 8 bases, and 5 bases had no gene match. Per the germline V gene, CDR1 is MNHNS and CDR2 is SASEGT. The CDR3 coding sequence is TGTGCCAGCGACAGGGGCCTTGGCAATCAGCCCCAGCATTTT. It codes for CASDRGLGNQPQHF.

The chain joins TRBV10-3 to TRBJ2-3, with 9 bases lining up with TRBD2. CDR1 ENHRY and CDR2 SYGVKD come from the germline V gene. CDR3 length: 15 residues. The ends lost 5 bases at V and 0 bases at J; junction bases unmatched: 3. For the CDR3, the DNA is TGTGCCATCAGTCCTAGCGGGGCAAGCACAGATACGCAGTATTTT. Its translation: CAISPSGASTDTQYF.

This chain links TRBV5-5 with TRBJ2-1; possible D gene TRBD1, 7 bases. The CDR3 consists of 14 residues. V dropped 0 bases and J dropped 9 bases, with 13 bases sitting between them. CDR1 SGHKS and CDR2 YYEKEE come from the germline V gene (reference sequence). The CDR3 spells CASSLDQGGSEQFF. CDR3 DNA: TGTGCCAGCAGCTTGGACCAGGGGGGAAGTGAGCAGTTCTTC.

This chain joins TRBV20-1 and TRBJ2-3, with 7 bases fitting TRBD2. CDR1 is DFQATT and CDR2 is SNEGSKA in the germline V gene (reference sequence). CDR3 length: 11 amino acids. After removal of 6 bases from V and 9 bases from J, the junction contained 6 bases not matched to a gene. The CDR3, as DNA: TGCAGTGCGGGGAGGGTACCCACGCAGTATTTT. This sequence encodes CSAGRVPTQYF.

Points on this clonotype: Relative to the germline gene, one junction end is altered; a read error may explain this. V gene TRBV9 combines with J gene TRBJ2-1; TRBD2 matches at 10 bases. Germline CDR1 is SGDLS and CDR2 is YYNGEE. The CDR3 covers 15 residues. Here the CDR3 reads CASSASGSSDNEQFF. The CDR3 nucleotides read TGTGCCAGCAGCGCTAGCGGGAGCTCCGACAATGAGCAGTTCTTC.